The 4 T cell receptor beta chains listed next were all sequenced from one sample in a study of shared clonotypes between healthy human individuals. The data were produced by immunoSEQ multiplex PCR, yet TCRdb's version contains in-frame clones alone and is incomplete. The table shows about 1 million clones, with around 76% occurring only once. The sample consisted of memory CD4+ T cells sorted from blood. The subset was: CD45RA-negative fraction. Source of these receptors: a man between 18 and 29 years old in good health.

This clone was observed once. The chain joins TRBV5-1 to TRBJ2-3; 11 bases align to TRBD2. With V trimmed by 2 bases and J by 7 bases, 15 bases remained unmatched. This CDR3 region has 18 residues. The germline V gene has CDR1 SGHRS and CDR2 YFSETQ. CDR3 protein: CASSFNPPTSGVAHTQYF. The CDR3 DNA is TGCGCCAGCAGCTTTAACCCCCCGACTAGCGGGGTCGCGCATACGCAGTATTTT.

In its sample, this clone was seen a few times. The V and J genes are TRBV4-1 and TRBJ1-5, with D tentatively TRBD1 (5 bases). Trimming cost V 1 base and J 9 bases, with 10 bases left between them. This CDR3 is 13 amino acids long. CDR1 and CDR2 (germline): MGHRA, YSYEKL. The DNA for the CDR3 is TGCGCCAGCAGCCAAGTCATTGGGGGGCCCCAGCATTTT. Its translation: CASSQVIGGPQHF.

The V and J genes are TRBV9 and TRBJ1-2, with 10 bases that match TRBD1. The germline V gene encodes CDR1 SGDLS and CDR2 YYNGEE. This CDR3 comprises 14 residues. J lost 3 bases, V lost 4 bases, and 3 bases had no gene match. The DNA of the CDR3 is TGTGCCAGCAGCCCCGGGACAGGGGACTATGGCTACACCTTC. It codes for CASSPGTGDYGYTF. Supplemented by reference TRBV9 and TRBJ1-2, the full variable domain reads DSGVTQTPKHLITATGQRVTLRCSPRSGDLSVYWYQQSLDQGLQFLIQYYNGEERAKGNILERFSAQQFPDLHSELNLSSLELGDSALYFCASSPGTGDYGYTFGSGTRLTVV.

In its sample, this clone was seen a few times. The chain joins TRBV6-5 to TRBJ1-6; no clear D. V shed 5 bases and J shed 10 bases, with 9 bases lying between them. The CDR3 contains 12 residues. Germline V gene lookup returns CDR1 MNHEY and CDR2 SVGAGI. CDR3: CASSIAGSPLHF. The CDR3 DNA reads TGTGCCAGCAGTATAGCTGGCTCACCCCTCCACTTT.